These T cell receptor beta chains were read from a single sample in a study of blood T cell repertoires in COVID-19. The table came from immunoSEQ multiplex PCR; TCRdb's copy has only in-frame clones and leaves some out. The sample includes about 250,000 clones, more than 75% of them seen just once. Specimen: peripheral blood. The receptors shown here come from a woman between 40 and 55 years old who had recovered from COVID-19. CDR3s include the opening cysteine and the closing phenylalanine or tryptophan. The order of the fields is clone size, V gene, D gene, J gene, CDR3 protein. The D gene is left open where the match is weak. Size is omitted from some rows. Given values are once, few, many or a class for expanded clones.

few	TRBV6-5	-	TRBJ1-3	CASSYSRDRGNTIYF
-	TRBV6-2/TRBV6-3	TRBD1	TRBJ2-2	CASSRTGNTGELFF
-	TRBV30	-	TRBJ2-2	CAWIETNTGELFF
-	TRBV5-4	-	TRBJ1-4	CASSLYGYPAPTNEKLFF
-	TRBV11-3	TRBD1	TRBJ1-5	CASSLDGTGLQPQHF
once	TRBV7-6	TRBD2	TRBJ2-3	CASSPGLAGGGRTDTQYF
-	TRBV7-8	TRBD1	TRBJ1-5	CASQPGQGESNQPQHF
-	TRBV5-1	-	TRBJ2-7	CASSPGRGLSYEQYF
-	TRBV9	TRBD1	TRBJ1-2	CASSPQTGNYGYTF
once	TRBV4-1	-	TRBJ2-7	CASSQEGRGYEQYF
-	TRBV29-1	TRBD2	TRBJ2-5	CSVGAGETQYF
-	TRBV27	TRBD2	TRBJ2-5	CASSRLAGLRETQYF
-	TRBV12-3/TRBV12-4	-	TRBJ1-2	CASSFGAVYGYTF
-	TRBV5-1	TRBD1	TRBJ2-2	CASSFGTGVGTGELFF
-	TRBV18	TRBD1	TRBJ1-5	CASSPLRGDQPQHF
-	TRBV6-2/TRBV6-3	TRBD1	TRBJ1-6	CASSYPPGQGGIGMNSPLHF
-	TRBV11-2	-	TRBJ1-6	CASSLEAAGANSPLHF
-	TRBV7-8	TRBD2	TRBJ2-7	CASSLGGSSGPSYEQYF
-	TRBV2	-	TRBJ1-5	CASSADSLGQPQHF
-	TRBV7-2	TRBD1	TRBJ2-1	CASSSPRGNNEQFF
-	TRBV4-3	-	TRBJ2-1	CASSQDWGGLEQFF
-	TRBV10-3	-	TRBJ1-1	CAISEGRGHTEAFF
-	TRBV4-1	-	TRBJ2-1	CASSPRLVGPNEQFF
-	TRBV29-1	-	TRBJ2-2	CSVGRGAGGTGELFF
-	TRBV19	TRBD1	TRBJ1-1	CASSPRTGPEAFF
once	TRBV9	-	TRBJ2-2	CASSVRLPQNTGELFF
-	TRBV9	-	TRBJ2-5	CASSVDQGKETQYF
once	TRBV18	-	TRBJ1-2	CASASGVGSSIRGNYGYTF
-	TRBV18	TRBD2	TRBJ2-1	CASSPTGGTPGAEQFF
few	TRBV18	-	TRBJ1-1	CASSPDRSRAFF
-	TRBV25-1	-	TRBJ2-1	CASSEYGGTYNEQFF
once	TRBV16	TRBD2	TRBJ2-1	CASSQRGLAGGYNEQFF
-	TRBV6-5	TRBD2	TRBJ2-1	CAHGLAGSYNEQFF
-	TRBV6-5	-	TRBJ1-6	CASSYPTPGYNSPLHF
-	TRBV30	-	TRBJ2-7	CAWRSPGAYEQYF
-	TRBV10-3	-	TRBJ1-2	CAIKYSRSVGLRAPSGYGYTF
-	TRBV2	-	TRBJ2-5	CASSDPGLPQETQYF
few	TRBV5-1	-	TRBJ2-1	CASSLEGVSSYNEQFF
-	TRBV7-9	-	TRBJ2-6	CASSFGSGANVLTF
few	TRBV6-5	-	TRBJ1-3	CASRPPGPSGNTIYF
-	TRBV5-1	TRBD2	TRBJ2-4	CASSRTSAGVKNIQYF
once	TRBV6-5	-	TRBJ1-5	CASSSGAPSNQPQHF
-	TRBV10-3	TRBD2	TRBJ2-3	CAISGGLAGDTQYF
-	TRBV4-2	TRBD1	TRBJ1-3	CASSPRQQGGNTIYF
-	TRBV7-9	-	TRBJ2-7	CASSLGGWRGYF
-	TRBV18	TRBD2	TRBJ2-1	CASSPPGTSGSQFF
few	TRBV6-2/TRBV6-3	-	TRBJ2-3	CASSLRGDTQYF
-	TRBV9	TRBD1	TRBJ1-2	CASSEPRDRDGYTF
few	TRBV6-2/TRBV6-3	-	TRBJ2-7	CASSTSTGRYEQYF